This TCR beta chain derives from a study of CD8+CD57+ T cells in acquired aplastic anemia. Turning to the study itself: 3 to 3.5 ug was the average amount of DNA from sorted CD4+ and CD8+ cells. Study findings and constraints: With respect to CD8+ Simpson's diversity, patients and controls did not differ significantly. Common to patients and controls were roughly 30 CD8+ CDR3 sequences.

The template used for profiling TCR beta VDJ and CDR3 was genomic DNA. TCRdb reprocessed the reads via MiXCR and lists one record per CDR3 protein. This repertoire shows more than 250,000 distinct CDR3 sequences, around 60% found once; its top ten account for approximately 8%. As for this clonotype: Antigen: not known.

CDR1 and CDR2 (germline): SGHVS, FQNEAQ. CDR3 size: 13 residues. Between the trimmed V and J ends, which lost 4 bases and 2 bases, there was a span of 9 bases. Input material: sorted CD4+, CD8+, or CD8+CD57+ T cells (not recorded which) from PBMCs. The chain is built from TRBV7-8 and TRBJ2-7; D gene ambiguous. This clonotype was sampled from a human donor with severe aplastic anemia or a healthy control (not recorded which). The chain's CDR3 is CASSSVSAYEQYF. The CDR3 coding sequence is TGTGCCAGCAGCTCCGTCAGCGCCTACGAGCAGTACTTC.